Listed here are 32 T cell receptor beta chains from one sample, sequenced in a study of identical twins. TCRdb redid the calling of the 5' RACE reads with MiXCR, one entry per CDR3 protein. The sample has about 210,000 distinct CDR3 sequences; around a tenth are singletons. The sequencing sample was made of memory (CD45RO+) T cells sorted from blood. The receptors stem from a woman under 30 in good health.

This sequence joins TRBV6-1 and TRBJ2-1, with 7 bases aligning to TRBD2. J gave up 4 bases and V 5 bases, and 11 bases lay outside the gene matches. CDR3 length equals 16 residues. Germline CDR1 MNHNS, CDR2 SASEGT. The CDR3: CASSIPTGRPYNEQFF. The CDR3 nucleotides read TGTGCCAGCAGTATCCCGACCGGGAGGCCGTACAATGAGCAGTTCTTC.

The rearrangement links TRBV9 to TRBJ2-1; 16 nucleotides line up with TRBD2. Germline V gives CDR1 SGDLS, CDR2 YYNGEE. This CDR3 has 19 residues. J lost 7 bases, V lost 4 bases, and 14 bases had no gene match. CDR3 amino acids: CASSPHRGLAGGPLNEQFF. CDR3 DNA sequence: TGTGCCAGCAGCCCCCATAGGGGACTAGCGGGAGGGCCTTTGAATGAGCAGTTCTTC.

This clonotype occurred a few times. This chain links TRBV9 with TRBJ2-3; D ambiguous. The CDR3 is 15 amino acids. Germline V gene lookup returns CDR1 SGDLS and CDR2 YYNGEE. Between the trimmed V and J ends, which lost 0 bases and 1 base, there was a span of 9 bases. The CDR3 region is CASSVGLTRTDTQYF. The DNA for the CDR3 is TGTGCCAGCAGCGTAGGGCTAACCCGCACAGATACGCAGTATTTT.

This clonotype was seen ten or more times. This sequence joins TRBV7-9 and TRBJ1-1; 7 bases agree with TRBD1. The CDR3 runs 13 residues. Germline V gene sequence: CDR1 SEHNR, CDR2 FQNEAQ (reference sequence). Unmatched junction bases numbered 9, after V lost 7 bases and J lost 7 bases. CDR3 coding DNA: TGTGCCAGCAACAGACAGGGAGAGCATGAAGCTTTCTTT. Amino acids: CASNRQGEHEAFF.

The sample holds a few counts of this clonotype. The chain employs TRBV5-5 and TRBJ1-5; D ambiguous. The CDR3 is made up of 15 amino acids. Between the trimmed V and J ends, which lost 0 bases and 2 bases, there was a span of 9 bases. Germline CDR1 is SGHKS and CDR2 is YYEKEE (reference sequence). DNA of the CDR3: TGTGCCAGCAGCTTGGGCAGTAGGGGCAATCAGCCCCAGCATTTT. The encoded protein is CASSLGSRGNQPQHF.

The V and J genes are TRBV9 and TRBJ2-7; the match to TRBD1 covers 9 bases. The V gene end was trimmed by 0 bases and the J gene end by 6 bases; junction bases not matched to a gene: 10. Germline CDR1 reads SGDLS; CDR2 reads YYNGEE. CDR3 length: 16 amino acids. CDR3 protein: CASSVEAGQGWGEQYF. Written as DNA, the CDR3 is TGTGCCAGCAGCGTAGAGGCGGGACAGGGATGGGGCGAGCAGTACTTC. Full variable domain (missing parts from reference TRBV9 and TRBJ2-7): DSGVTQTPKHLITATGQRVTLRCSPRSGDLSVYWYQQSLDQGLQFLIQYYNGEERAKGNILERFSAQQFPDLHSELNLSSLELGDSALYFCASSVEAGQGWGEQYFGPGTRLTVT.

This clonotype was seen a few times. The gene calls are TRBV11-2 and TRBJ2-1; D assignment may be TRBD1 or TRBD2 (5 bases each). Germline V gene data show CDR1 as SGHAT and CDR2 as FQNNGV. With 5 bases removed from V and 7 bases from J, the gap between germline ends came to 9 bases. The CDR3 sequence is 12 residues long. The CDR3: CASSRWGNEQFF. In nucleotides, the CDR3 is TGTGCCAGCAGCCGATGGGGGAATGAGCAGTTCTTC. The whole variable domain, remainder taken from reference TRBV11-2 and TRBJ2-1, is EAGVAQSPRYKIIEKRQSVAFWCNPISGHATLYWYQQILGQGPKLLIQFQNNGVVDDSQLPKDRFSAERLKGVDSTLKIQPAKLEDSAVYLCASSRWGNEQFFGPGTRLTVL.

The chain carries TRBV4-1 and TRBJ2-7; D gene ambiguous. V shed 1 base and J shed 3 bases, with 7 bases lying between them. Germline CDR1 is MGHRA and CDR2 is YSYEKL. The CDR3 totals 13 residues. Here the CDR3 reads CASSQVENYEQYF. The CDR3, as DNA: TGCGCCAGCAGCCAAGTCGAGAACTACGAGCAGTACTTC.

This clonotype was detected only a few times. The chain links TRBV30 to TRBJ2-2; TRBD1 is a possible D gene (5 bases). CDR1 is GTSNPN and CDR2 is SVGIG in the germline V gene (reference sequence). Trimming left V 2 bases short and J 6 bases short, with 10 bases between. CDR3 length: 13 amino acids. The CDR3 protein is CAWSWGSSGELFF. CDR3 sequence (DNA): TGTGCCTGGAGTTGGGGCTCTTCCGGGGAGCTGTTTTTT.

This clonotype was recorded only once. The chain employs TRBV20-1 and TRBJ1-2, with TRBD1 matching 9 bases. V gave up 5 bases and J gave up 3 bases; unmatched junction bases: 7. The CDR3 loop spans 14 amino acids. Germline lookup yields CDR1 DFQATT and CDR2 SNEGSKA (reference sequence). The CDR3 is CSAGTGFPYYGYTF. As DNA, the CDR3 is TGCAGTGCTGGGACAGGGTTCCCCTACTATGGCTACACCTTC.

The J gene is TRBJ2-5, the V gene TRBV12-3 or TRBV12-4; 7 bases are a match to TRBD2. J was trimmed by 6 bases and V by 3 bases; bases with no gene match: 7. The CDR3 consists of 14 residues. CDR3 nucleotides: TGTGCCAGCAGTTTTAGGGAGGGCTCCAAGACCCAGTACTTC. Amino acids: CASSFREGSKTQYF.

This clonotype was found a few times. The chain recombines TRBV7-9 with TRBJ2-5; D may be TRBD1 (5 bases). Germline CDR1 is SEHNR and CDR2 is FQNEAQ (reference sequence). Deletions cut 5 bases from V and 0 bases from J, with 10 bases between. The CDR3 is 14 residues long. This CDR3 is CASSLTDNQETQYF. CDR3 in DNA: TGTGCCAGCAGCCTTACGGACAACCAAGAGACCCAGTACTTC.

Written as DNA, the CDR3 is TGCAGCGTAAACAGGGGCCCCACTGAAGCTTTCTTT. This codes for CSVNRGPTEAFF. The V gene is TRBV29-1, the J gene TRBJ1-1; TRBD1 matches 7 bases. CDR3 length equals 12 residues. Germline assignment: CDR1 SQVTM and CDR2 ANQGSEA. V was clipped by 6 bases and J by 4 bases; unmatched bases: 5.

This clonotype was observed a handful of times. The V call is TRBV15, the J call TRBJ2-7, with TRBD1 matching 9 bases. V lost 6 bases and J lost 4; bases outside the gene matches: 7. The CDR3 contains 14 residues. In germline, CDR1 is LNHNV, CDR2 YYDKDF (reference sequence). CDR3 DNA: TGTGCCACCAGACCAGGACAGGGGAGGTACGAGCAGTACTTC. Its protein is CATRPGQGRYEQYF.

The chain is built from TRBV6-5 and TRBJ2-3, with 7 bases matching TRBD2. Germline lookup yields CDR1 MNHEY and CDR2 SVGAGI. The CDR3 runs 17 residues. J lost 3 bases, V lost 2 bases, and 11 bases had no gene match. In DNA, the CDR3 is TGTGCCAGCAGTTACGGGGGGGGTCGGACGAGTACAGATACGCAGTATTTT. It encodes CASSYGGGRTSTDTQYF.

This clonotype has a handful of counts. This rearrangement joins TRBV28 to TRBJ1-3; D gene unclear. Deletions cut 3 bases from V and 3 bases from J, with 3 bases between. Germline lookup yields CDR1 MDHEN and CDR2 SYDVKM. This CDR3 has 12 residues. In DNA, the CDR3 is TGTGCCAGCAGTTTTCGTGGAAACACCATATATTTT. Residues: CASSFRGNTIYF.

The rearrangement uses TRBV20-1 and TRBJ1-1, with D tentatively TRBD1 (5 bases). Trimming left V 3 bases short and J 3 bases short, with 14 bases between. The CDR3 is made up of 14 amino acids. Germline CDR1 DFQATT, CDR2 SNEGSKA (reference sequence). CDR3 residues: CSARGRARYTEAFF. Here the CDR3 DNA reads TGCAGTGCTAGGGGGCGGGCTCGGTACACTGAAGCTTTCTTT.

This clonotype was seen a handful of times. The chain links TRBV20-1 to TRBJ2-1; 10 bases align to TRBD2. The junction had 2 bases not matched to a gene; V was cut back by 4 bases and J by 2 bases. Germline V gives CDR1 DFQATT, CDR2 SNEGSKA (reference sequence). The CDR3 sequence is 14 residues long. CDR3 sequence reads: CSAKAGGTYNEQFF. CDR3 DNA sequence: TGCAGTGCTAAAGCGGGAGGGACCTACAATGAGCAGTTCTTC.

The table lists this clonotype with many counts. V usage is TRBV5-1 and J usage is TRBJ1-2; D remains unclear. The V end lost 2 bases, the J end lost 3 bases, and 14 bases lay between the germline ends. From germline, CDR1 is SGHRS and CDR2 YFSETQ. CDR3 size: 15 residues. The CDR3 DNA reads as TGCGCCAGCAGCTTAGAGGGTTCGAACGACTATGGCTACACCTTC. Protein: CASSLEGSNDYGYTF.

CDR3: CASRDAGDEKLFF. CDR3 sequence (DNA): TGCGCCAGCCGGGACGCCGGAGATGAAAAACTGTTTTTT. The chain joins TRBV5-1 to TRBJ1-4; D perhaps matches TRBD1 (5 bases). Trimming took 7 bases from V and 6 from J, leaving 13 bases between them. Germline V gene sequence: CDR1 SGHRS, CDR2 YFSETQ. This CDR3 region has 13 residues.

This clonotype was detected a few times. The rearrangement joins TRBV27 to TRBJ2-1, with 8 bases lining up with TRBD2. This CDR3 has 14 amino acids. J gave up 7 bases and V 5 bases, and 7 bases lay outside the gene matches. Germline lookup yields CDR1 MNHEY and CDR2 SMNVEV (reference sequence). The CDR3 coding sequence is TGTGCCAGCAGTAGTCCTAGCGGGCAGAATGAGCAGTTCTTC. It encodes CASSSPSGQNEQFF.

This clonotype was recorded a few times. The chain joins TRBV29-1 to TRBJ2-7; 10 positions match TRBD2. The CDR3 consists of 13 residues. Germline-derived CDR1 and CDR2 are SQVTM and ANQGSEA. The trim removed 4 bases at V and 7 bases at J, leaving 7 bases unmatched. The CDR3 region is CSVVRLAGEEQYF. The CDR3, as DNA: TGCAGCGTTGTAAGGCTAGCGGGGGAAGAGCAGTACTTC.

The chain carries TRBV20-1 and TRBJ2-3; D may match TRBD1 or TRBD2 (6 bases each). This CDR3 region has 14 residues. The germline gives CDR1 DFQATT, CDR2 SNEGSKA (reference sequence). Trimming pared 6 bases from V and 4 bases from J, leaving 17 bases between. CDR3: CSAGEGGRADTQYF. CDR3 nucleotides: TGCAGTGCCGGCGAGGGGGGACGGGCAGATACGCAGTATTTT.

There are a few counts of this clonotype. V gene TRBV5-1 combines with J gene TRBJ2-1, with D possibly TRBD1 on 5 matching bases. V lost 0 bases and J 7 bases, leaving 11 bases between the germline ends. The CDR3 loop spans 14 amino acids. Germline V gene lookup returns CDR1 SGHRS and CDR2 YFSETQ. The CDR3: CASSLDNQGNEQFF. The CDR3 DNA sequence: TGCGCCAGCAGCTTGGATAATCAGGGTAATGAGCAGTTCTTC.

The sample holds many counts of this clonotype. V gene TRBV7-9 combines with J gene TRBJ2-4; D remains ambiguous. Trimming cost V 5 bases and J 2 bases, with 10 bases left between them. Germline V gives CDR1 SEHNR, CDR2 FQNEAQ (reference sequence). The length of the CDR3 is 14 residues. CDR3 sequence: CASSEGYTKNIQYF. The CDR3 DNA sequence: TGTGCCAGCAGCGAAGGCTACACCAAAAACATTCAGTACTTC.

This clonotype was seen repeatedly, ten times or more. This chain uses TRBV3-1 with TRBJ1-4, with D possibly matching TRBD1 (6 bases). Trimming cost V 4 bases and J 4 bases, with 13 bases left between them. The germline V gene has CDR1 LGHDT and CDR2 YNNKEL (reference sequence). The CDR3 is 15 residues long. The CDR3 protein is CASSLFGQHNEKLFF. The DNA for the CDR3 is TGTGCCAGCAGCCTGTTTGGACAGCATAATGAAAAACTGTTTTTT.

The chain uses TRBV10-1 and TRBJ2-2, with TRBD2 matching over 8 bases. The CDR3 contains 14 residues. V shed 6 bases, J shed 0 bases, and the junction held 0 bases outside the gene matches. The V gene's germline CDR1 is WNHNN and CDR2 SYGVQD (reference sequence). Here the CDR3 reads CASRREANTGELFF. The CDR3 nucleotides are TGCGCCAGCAGGCGGGAGGCGAACACCGGGGAGCTGTTTTTT.

This clonotype was observed at least ten times. The chain links TRBV3-1 to TRBJ2-5, with D possibly TRBD2 on 6 matching bases. The CDR3 has 15 amino acids. Deletions cut 4 bases from V and 2 bases from J, with 14 bases between. Germline-derived CDR1 and CDR2 are LGHDT and YNNKEL (reference sequence). CDR3 in amino acids: CASSPGLTQQETQYF. The CDR3 region has the DNA TGTGCCAGCAGCCCAGGACTAACCCAACAAGAGACCCAGTACTTC.

This clonotype has more than one count but fewer than ten. This rearrangement joins TRBV27 to TRBJ2-1; 13 nucleotides agree with TRBD2. V was clipped by 4 bases and J by 0 bases; unmatched bases: 6. Germline assignment: CDR1 MNHEY and CDR2 SMNVEV (reference sequence). The CDR3 runs to 18 residues. CDR3 coding DNA: TGTGCCAGCAGTTCGACTAGCGGGAGGCCTAGCTCCTACAATGAGCAGTTCTTC. Translation: CASSSTSGRPSSYNEQFF.

This clonotype was recorded a few times. The V and J genes are TRBV29-1 and TRBJ1-5, with D hard to call. CDR3 length: 10 amino acids. Germline V gene lookup returns CDR1 SQVTM and CDR2 ANQGSEA. V shed 4 bases and J shed 6 bases, with 4 bases lying between them. Here the CDR3 reads CSVGSQPQHF. The CDR3 bases are TGCAGCGTTGGAAGTCAGCCCCAGCATTTT.

The genes are TRBV7-6 and TRBJ2-7; D call uncertain. CDR1 is SGHVS and CDR2 is FNYEAQ in the germline V gene. Trimming left V 1 base short and J 5 bases short, with 18 bases between. The CDR3 length is 16 residues. The CDR3 coding sequence is TGTGCCAGCAGCTTAGTCTCAGAGGACCATTCCCACGAGCAGTACTTC. It yields the protein CASSLVSEDHSHEQYF.

The chain employs TRBV5-1 and TRBJ1-2, with D possibly TRBD1 on 5 matching bases. Germline V gene data show CDR1 as SGHRS and CDR2 as YFSETQ. This CDR3 spans 16 amino acids. V gave up 4 bases and J gave up 4 bases, with 20 bases separating them. The CDR3 protein is CASSPGPTGQGYGYTF. The CDR3 bases are TGCGCCAGCAGCCCCGGTCCCACAGGACAAGGCTATGGCTACACCTTC.